Shown below are 30 T cell receptor beta chains from a single sample sequenced in a study of cytomegalovirus exposure and HLA in healthy donors. The primer mix had 60 Vbeta and 13 Jbeta primers. Data came from immunoSEQ multiplex PCR; TCRdb stores just in-frame clones and leaves some out. The data hold roughly 150,000 clones, with just over 75% observed a single time. The sample was PBMCs. These receptor sequences come from a woman aged 40 to 49 in good health and CMV-seronegative.

This clone showed up just once. The V call is TRBV13, the J call TRBJ2-1, with 10 bases matching TRBD2. CDR3 size: 16 residues. Per the germline V gene, CDR1 is PRHDT and CDR2 is FYEKMQ (reference sequence). Trimming took 4 bases from V and 4 from J; bases not matched to a gene: 7. CDR3 DNA: TGTGCCAGCAGCTCCCGGACTAGCGGAAATTACAATGAGCAGTTCTTC. It translates to CASSSRTSGNYNEQFF.

This chain connects TRBV11-2 to TRBJ2-2, with D maybe TRBD2 (5 bases). The germline V gene encodes CDR1 SGHAT and CDR2 FQNNGV. There are 19 residues in the CDR3. V shed 0 bases and J shed 2 bases, with 19 bases lying between them. The CDR3 bases are TGTGCCAGCAGCTTAGATCGTTTATTTTTGGCTAGCAACACCGGGGAGCTGTTTTTT. It specifies CASSLDRLFLASNTGELFF. Supplemented by reference TRBV11-2 and TRBJ2-2, the full variable domain reads EAGVAQSPRYKIIEKRQSVAFWCNPISGHATLYWYQQILGQGPKLLIQFQNNGVVDDSQLPKDRFSAERLKGVDSTLKIQPAKLEDSAVYLCASSLDRLFLASNTGELFFGEGSRLTVL.

This sequence joins TRBV6-1 and TRBJ2-7; D may be TRBD1 (6 bases). The CDR3 runs 15 residues. Germline V gene sequence: CDR1 MNHNS, CDR2 SASEGT. Trimming left V 6 bases short and J 3 bases short, with 18 bases between. CDR3 nucleotide sequence: TGTGCCAGCAGGGTTGGACAGCCCCGACTCTACGAGCAGTACTTC. Translating it yields CASRVGQPRLYEQYF.

This clone has only one observation. J is TRBJ1-1 and V is TRBV6-5; 9 nucleotides line up with TRBD1. Germline V gives CDR1 MNHEY, CDR2 SVGAGI. V lost 0 bases and J lost 8; bases outside the gene matches: 4. The CDR3 spans 14 residues. CDR3 DNA: TGTGCCAGCAGTTACTCGCCCGGACAGGGGGAAGCTTTCTTT. Its translation: CASSYSPGQGEAFF.

This clone was counted a few times. The junction differs from germline at one of its ends, possibly a read error. V usage is TRBV27 and J usage is TRBJ2-1; tentatively, D is TRBD2 (5 bases). CDR1 MNHEY and CDR2 SMNVEV come from the germline V gene (reference sequence). This CDR3 region has 11 residues. As DNA, the CDR3 is TGTGCCAGCAGTGACTACCATGAGCAGTTCTTC. Translated: CASSDYHEQFF.

This clone was recorded a few times. The rearrangement links TRBV7-8 to TRBJ2-2; maybe TRBD2 (5 bases). The CDR3 contains 16 residues. Trimming stripped 1 base from V and 1 base from J, with 10 bases between. Germline-derived CDR1 and CDR2 are SGHVS and FQNEAQ. CDR3 DNA sequence: TGTGCCAGCAGCTTAGTCGTCCGGGGGAACACCGGGGAGCTGTTTTTT. Its translation is CASSLVVRGNTGELFF.

V gene TRBV27 combines with J gene TRBJ1-2, with a possible D match to TRBD1 (5 bases). The germline gives CDR1 MNHEY, CDR2 SMNVEV (reference sequence). Trimming removed 2 bases from V and 4 bases from J, with 14 bases in between. CDR3 length: 15 amino acids. The CDR3 region has the DNA TGTGCCAGCAGTTTAACGGGGACTCGGTCCTATGGCTACACCTTC. Residues: CASSLTGTRSYGYTF.

The gene calls are TRBV6-5 and TRBJ2-7, with a weak D call TRBD2 (6 bases). The ends were cut back, 5 bases at V and 1 base at J, with 15 bases in the middle. The germline V gene has CDR1 MNHEY and CDR2 SVGAGI. There are 15 residues in the CDR3. The CDR3 bases are TGTGCCAGCAGTGCTTGGGGACTTTCTTCCTACGAGCAGTACTTC. It translates to CASSAWGLSSYEQYF.

The V call is TRBV4-1, the J call TRBJ2-7, with TRBD1 identical over 8 bases. The V segment lost 1 base and the J segment 2 bases; nucleotides outside the gene matches: 7. Germline CDR1 reads MGHRA; CDR2 reads YSYEKL. CDR3 length: 16 residues. CDR3 loop: CASSQGADRVTYEQYF. The CDR3 DNA reads as TGCGCCAGCAGCCAAGGTGCGGACAGGGTCACCTACGAGCAGTACTTC.

CDR3 in amino acids: CASSLPGGSRNEQFF. The CDR3 region has the DNA TGTGCCAGCAGTTTACCTGGCGGGAGCAGGAATGAGCAGTTCTTC. The V and J genes are TRBV27 and TRBJ2-1; 7 nucleotides line up with TRBD2. Trimming at V came to 2 bases and at J to 7 bases, leaving 8 bases not matched to a gene. The CDR3 has 15 residues. Germline CDR1 is MNHEY and CDR2 is SMNVEV (reference sequence).

This clone was seen more than once but under ten times. This rearrangement joins TRBV6-1 to TRBJ2-3; a possible D gene is TRBD2 (6 bases). Deletions cut 6 bases from V and 5 bases from J, with 18 bases between. CDR1 is MNHNS and CDR2 is SASEGT in the germline V gene. The CDR3 is made up of 15 amino acids. DNA for the CDR3: TGTGCCAGCAGGGGCGGGACCGAGCACATAGATACGCAGTATTTT. Translation: CASRGGTEHIDTQYF.

In its sample, this clone was seen a few times. This sequence joins TRBV7-2 and TRBJ1-2; weak D call: TRBD1 (5 bases). The CDR3 contains 15 residues. Trimming shortened V by 5 bases and J by 0 bases, and 13 bases separated the two germline ends. Germline CDR1 SGHTA, CDR2 FQGNSA. The CDR3 region has the DNA TGTGCCAGCAGCCTGGGGGGATCAGCTAACTATGGCTACACCTTC. The encoded protein is CASSLGGSANYGYTF.

The V call is TRBV20-1, the J call TRBJ2-7, with 9 bases fitting TRBD2. The CDR3 has 11 amino acids. The ends lost 6 bases at V and 6 bases at J; junction bases unmatched: 3. CDR1 DFQATT and CDR2 SNEGSKA come from the germline V gene (reference sequence). CDR3 nucleotide sequence: TGCAGTGCGGGCGGGAGGGGCGAGCAGTACTTC. Protein sequence: CSAGGRGEQYF.

In this sample, this clone turned up a few times. The chain joins TRBV4-2 to TRBJ1-2, with TRBD1 identical over 7 bases. The CDR3 length is 13 residues. Trimming took 2 bases from V and 6 from J; bases not matched to a gene: 3. Germline loops: CDR1 LGHNA, CDR2 YNFKEQ. The CDR3 loop is CASSQQGVDGYTF. The CDR3 DNA sequence: TGTGCCAGCAGCCAACAGGGGGTAGATGGCTACACCTTC.

The rearrangement links TRBV2 to TRBJ1-5; D may be TRBD1 (6 bases). The V gene's germline CDR1 is SNHLY and CDR2 FYNNEI. The V and J ends lost 6 bases and 0 bases respectively, with 12 bases between them. The CDR3 loop spans 15 amino acids. The DNA of the CDR3 is TGTGCCAGCAGGAGCGGGACACATAGCAATCAGCCCCAGCATTTT. Amino acids: CASRSGTHSNQPQHF.

V usage is TRBV7-3 and J usage is TRBJ1-1; the D is unclear. Germline V gene sequence: CDR1 SGHTA, CDR2 FQGTGA. V lost 2 bases to trimming and J lost 11 bases, with 18 bases between them. The CDR3 covers 14 residues. The CDR3 protein is CASSLVEGVDVAFF. In nucleotides, the CDR3 is TGTGCCAGCAGCTTAGTCGAGGGAGTTGATGTCGCTTTCTTT.

V gene TRBV7-9 combines with J gene TRBJ2-7; 7 bases line up with TRBD1. Germline V lookup: CDR1 SEHNR, CDR2 FQNEAQ (reference sequence). The CDR3 is made up of 14 amino acids. The V and J ends lost 5 bases and 6 bases, in that order; junction bases with no gene match: 10. The CDR3 spells CASSTTGASGEQYF. The CDR3, as DNA: TGTGCCAGCAGCACCACAGGGGCTTCAGGCGAGCAGTACTTC.

In its sample, this clone was seen a few times. The V gene is TRBV9, the J gene TRBJ2-5; 10 bases align to TRBD1. Unmatched junction bases numbered 6, after V lost 2 bases and J lost 5 bases. Looked up from germline, CDR1 is SGDLS and CDR2 is YYNGEE. This CDR3 region has 15 residues. As DNA, the CDR3 is TGTGCCAGCAGCGTGGGACAGGGGAGGGGGGAGACCCAGTACTTC. Translated: CASSVGQGRGETQYF.

This chain connects TRBV27 to TRBJ2-1, with TRBD2 matching 12 bases. This CDR3 region has 21 residues. The V gene's germline CDR1 is MNHEY and CDR2 SMNVEV (reference sequence). After removal of 8 bases from V and 0 bases from J, the junction contained 20 bases not matched to a gene. This chain's CDR3 is CASLPVTSGLAGHGSYNEQFF. The DNA for the CDR3 is TGTGCCAGCTTACCCGTCACGTCGGGACTAGCGGGTCATGGCTCCTACAATGAGCAGTTCTTC.

The chain links TRBV9 to TRBJ2-2, with 12 bases lining up with TRBD2. This CDR3 has 16 residues. The germline gives CDR1 SGDLS, CDR2 YYNGEE. V shed 3 bases and J 8 bases; nucleotides not matched to a gene: 8. The CDR3 sequence is CASSATGTSGLGELFF. CDR3 in DNA: TGTGCCAGCAGCGCTACCGGGACTAGCGGGCTAGGGGAGCTGTTTTTT. The full variable domain, with the rest looked up from reference TRBV9 and TRBJ2-2, is DSGVTQTPKHLITATGQRVTLRCSPRSGDLSVYWYQQSLDQGLQFLIQYYNGEERAKGNILERFSAQQFPDLHSELNLSSLELGDSALYFCASSATGTSGLGELFFGEGSRLTVL.

The chain links TRBV18 to TRBJ1-1; TRBD1 is a possible D gene (5 bases). Germline-derived CDR1 and CDR2 are KGHSH and LQKENI. The CDR3 spans 16 residues. V was shortened by 4 bases and J by 0 bases, with 15 bases between the two germline ends. The CDR3 nucleotides read TGTGCCAGCTCACTGGGTCAGGGAGGGGTGAACACTGAAGCTTTCTTT. Protein product: CASSLGQGGVNTEAFF.

This chain uses TRBV5-1 with TRBJ1-1; D remains unclear. The germline V gene has CDR1 SGHRS and CDR2 YFSETQ. This CDR3 is built from 13 residues. The ends were cut back, 0 bases at V and 3 bases at J, with 6 bases in the middle. CDR3 in DNA: TGCGCCAGCAGCTTGGGAGGAGACACTGAAGCTTTCTTT. This encodes CASSLGGDTEAFF.

The V call is TRBV5-1, the J call TRBJ2-7; possibly TRBD1 for D (6 bases). CDR3 length: 15 residues. In germline, CDR1 is SGHRS, CDR2 YFSETQ. V was shortened by 0 bases and J by 7 bases, with 17 bases between the two germline ends. In DNA form, the CDR3 reads TGCGCCAGCAGCTTGGCCGGACAGCACCGAACGGAGCAGTACTTC. It yields the protein CASSLAGQHRTEQYF.

The chain recombines TRBV5-6 with TRBJ2-7, with a weak D call TRBD2 (6 bases). Trimming pared 0 bases from V and 6 bases from J, leaving 16 bases between. The CDR3 length is 15 residues. Germline-derived CDR1 and CDR2 are SGHDT and YYEEEE. This CDR3 reads CASSLDGPGGVEQYF. The CDR3, as DNA: TGTGCCAGCAGCTTGGATGGGCCCGGGGGAGTCGAGCAGTACTTC.

The chain links TRBV19 to TRBJ1-5; the D gene is possibly TRBD1 (6 bases). The germline gives CDR1 LNHDA, CDR2 SQIVND (reference sequence). V was shortened by 0 bases and J by 1 base, with 10 bases between the two germline ends. This CDR3 contains 16 residues. The CDR3 is CASSIDGGRSNQPQHF. The DNA of the CDR3 is TGTGCCAGTAGTATAGATGGGGGCCGGAGCAATCAGCCCCAGCATTTT.

The chain combines TRBV13 with TRBJ2-1, with TRBD2 matching 8 bases. Trimming cost V 5 bases and J 0 bases; bases outside gene matches: 3. This CDR3 contains 15 residues. Germline V gives CDR1 PRHDT, CDR2 FYEKMQ (reference sequence). The CDR3 bases are TGTGCCAGCAGCAGGACTAGCCTCTCCTACAATGAGCAGTTCTTC. Protein sequence: CASSRTSLSYNEQFF.

In its sample, this clone was seen once. The V and J genes are TRBV5-6 and TRBJ2-1, with 11 nucleotides matching TRBD2. Per the germline V gene, CDR1 is SGHDT and CDR2 is YYEEEE. This CDR3 contains 12 residues. The ends lost 0 bases at V and 15 bases at J; junction bases unmatched: 2. The CDR3 loop reads CASSLVSGRGFF. DNA for the CDR3: TGTGCCAGCAGCTTGGTTAGCGGGAGGGGGTTCTTC.

The chain links TRBV19 to TRBJ1-1, with 7 bases identical to TRBD1. Trimming took 7 bases from V and 3 from J; bases not matched to a gene: 8. The CDR3 runs 14 residues. Germline V gene data show CDR1 as LNHDA and CDR2 as SQIVND (reference sequence). The CDR3 loop reads CASTSLTGYTEAFF. CDR3 coding DNA: TGTGCCAGTACCTCTCTGACAGGGTACACTGAAGCTTTCTTT.

The chain is built from TRBV28 and TRBJ2-7, with D perhaps TRBD1 (6 bases). V gave up 3 bases and J gave up 4 bases, with 28 bases separating them. Germline loops: CDR1 MDHEN, CDR2 SYDVKM. This CDR3 region has 19 residues. For the CDR3, the DNA is TGTGCCAGCAGTTTTAAAGGTAGAAAAATTGGGACATCTCATTACGAGCAGTACTTC. Residues: CASSFKGRKIGTSHYEQYF.

The genes are TRBV6-5 and TRBJ2-5; maybe TRBD1 (5 bases). CDR1 MNHEY and CDR2 SVGAGI come from the germline V gene. The CDR3 is made up of 10 amino acids. The CDR3 here is CGWGGETQYF. The CDR3 coding sequence is TGTGGATGGGGCGGAGAGACCCAGTACTTC.